These T cell receptor beta chains were read from a single sample in a study of human T cells and chemical hapten exposure. In TCRdb, the 5' RACE reads were re-called with MiXCR into one record per CDR3 protein. The profile shows tens of thousands of distinct CDR3 sequences, approximately 8% of them singletons. These receptor sequences come from a male donor in good health. Both conserved end residues are part of each CDR3. D genes are given only for firm matches. Clone size is shown for a subset of rows, as once, few, many or a class of expanded clone.

D gene: NA
V gene: TRBV5-1
clone size: few
J gene: TRBJ2-5
CDR3 protein: CASSFRRQQETQYF
CDR3 DNA: TGCGCCAGCAGCTTCAGGAGACAGCAAGAGACCCAGTACTTC

D gene: TRBD2
V gene: TRBV5-5
clone size: few
J gene: TRBJ2-1
CDR3 protein: CASSPSSGRTYNEQFF
CDR3 DNA: TGTGCCAGCAGCCCATCTAGCGGGAGGACCTACAATGAGCAGTTCTTC

D gene: NA
V gene: TRBV15
clone size: few
J gene: TRBJ1-3
CDR3 protein: CATSRDKRGGNTIYF
CDR3 DNA: TGTGCCACCAGCAGAGATAAACGGGGAGGAAACACCATATATTTT

D gene: NA
V gene: TRBV2
clone size: NA
J gene: TRBJ2-5
CDR3 protein: CASNLKETQYF
CDR3 DNA: TGTGCCAGCAACCTTAAAGAGACCCAGTACTTC

D gene: NA
V gene: TRBV6-6
clone size: many
J gene: TRBJ2-7
CDR3 protein: CASSYIRGSEQYF
CDR3 DNA: TGTGCCAGCAGTTACATCAGGGGTAGCGAGCAGTACTTC

D gene: TRBD1
V gene: TRBV4-2
clone size: many
J gene: TRBJ1-1
CDR3 protein: CASSLQTGGYVDTEAFF
CDR3 DNA: TGTGCCAGCAGCCTCCAGACAGGGGGCTATGTCGACACTGAAGCTTTCTTT

D gene: NA
V gene: TRBV6-6
clone size: NA
J gene: TRBJ1-4
CDR3 protein: CASSLSGDHEKLFF
CDR3 DNA: TGTGCCAGCAGTTTGTCAGGCGACCATGAAAAACTGTTTTTT

D gene: NA
V gene: TRBV20-1
clone size: many
J gene: TRBJ2-7
CDR3 protein: CSARKLEYEQYF
CDR3 DNA: TGCAGTGCTAGGAAGCTAGAATACGAGCAGTACTTC

D gene: TRBD1
V gene: TRBV15
clone size: many
J gene: TRBJ2-1
CDR3 protein: CATSRLRQGASYNEQFF
CDR3 DNA: TGTGCCACCAGCAGATTAAGACAGGGGGCATCCTACAATGAGCAGTTCTTC

D gene: NA
V gene: TRBV12-5
clone size: few
J gene: TRBJ2-2
CDR3 protein: CASGPPDRNTGELFF
CDR3 DNA: TGTGCTAGTGGTCCACCCGACCGGAACACCGGGGAGCTGTTTTTT

D gene: NA
V gene: TRBV12-3/TRBV12-4
clone size: many
J gene: TRBJ1-5
CDR3 protein: CASSFSNSGNQPQHF
CDR3 DNA: TGTGCCAGCAGTTTTAGTAACAGCGGGAATCAGCCCCAGCATTTT

D gene: TRBD1
V gene: TRBV12-3/TRBV12-4
clone size: NA
J gene: TRBJ2-3
CDR3 protein: CASRSGQGYSSTDTQYF
CDR3 DNA: TGTGCCAGCAGGTCGGGACAGGGGTACTCTAGCACAGATACGCAGTATTTT

D gene: NA
V gene: TRBV11-2
clone size: few
J gene: TRBJ1-5
CDR3 protein: CASSLAGASNQPQHF
CDR3 DNA: TGTGCCAGCAGCTTAGCAGGGGCTAGCAATCAGCCCCAGCATTTT

D gene: NA
V gene: TRBV5-1
clone size: many
J gene: TRBJ2-1
CDR3 protein: CASSSQGTSSRFF
CDR3 DNA: TGCGCCAGCAGCTCCCAGGGGACCTCCTCCCGGTTCTTC

D gene: NA
V gene: TRBV7-9
clone size: NA
J gene: TRBJ2-4
CDR3 protein: CASSSVVAKNIQYF
CDR3 DNA: TGTGCCAGCAGCTCGGTTGTAGCCAAAAACATTCAGTACTTC

D gene: TRBD2
V gene: TRBV29-1
clone size: many
J gene: TRBJ2-7
CDR3 protein: CSVDSGSTYEQYF
CDR3 DNA: TGCAGCGTTGATAGCGGGAGTACCTACGAGCAGTACTTC

D gene: TRBD2
V gene: TRBV20-1
clone size: many
J gene: TRBJ2-1
CDR3 protein: CSARDTSGGANEQFF
CDR3 DNA: TGCAGTGCTAGAGATACTAGCGGGGGGGCGAATGAGCAGTTCTTC